These 23 T cell receptor beta chains came from one sample sequenced in a study of cytomegalovirus exposure and HLA in healthy donors. Method: immunoSEQ multiplex PCR; TCRdb's copy keeps in-frame clones and lacks some. The repertoire holds approximately 160,000 clones, with about nine tenths as singletons. The sequencing input was PBMCs. The receptors stem from a man aged 18 to 35 in good health and CMV-seropositive.

V is TRBV2 and J is TRBJ1-2; TRBD1 matches 7 bases. Germline loops: CDR1 SNHLY, CDR2 FYNNEI. This CDR3 is built from 18 residues. V shed 6 bases and J 4 bases; nucleotides not matched to a gene: 20. The CDR3 nucleotides are TGTGCCAGCAGGGCTCCCGGGACAGCCATGAGTGAGGGCTATGGCTACACCTTC. It specifies CASRAPGTAMSEGYGYTF.

The chain uses TRBV19 and TRBJ2-7, with 7 bases identical to TRBD1. Germline V lookup: CDR1 LNHDA, CDR2 SQIVND (reference sequence). The V and J ends lost 5 bases and 3 bases, in that order; junction bases with no gene match: 7. This CDR3 is 14 amino acids long. The CDR3 region is CASSSYGQDYEQYF. The CDR3 DNA reads as TGTGCCAGTAGTTCCTACGGACAGGACTACGAGCAGTACTTC.

The chain couples TRBV9 to TRBJ1-1; 8 bases are shared with TRBD1. The V gene end was trimmed by 0 bases and the J gene end by 3 bases; junction bases not matched to a gene: 10. Germline V gives CDR1 SGDLS, CDR2 YYNGEE. The CDR3 has 17 amino acids. The CDR3, as DNA: TGTGCCAGCAGCGTAGGGGCTGGACAGGGTCCGGACACTGAAGCTTTCTTT. It encodes CASSVGAGQGPDTEAFF.

V usage is TRBV27 and J usage is TRBJ2-3, with 7 bases fitting TRBD1. The junction had 8 bases not matched to a gene; V was cut back by 2 bases and J by 9 bases. This CDR3 is built from 14 residues. CDR1 and CDR2 (germline): MNHEY, SMNVEV (reference sequence). The CDR3 nucleotides read TGTGCCAGCAGTTTAAGGGGCCCGGGACAGACGCAGTATTTT. It translates to CASSLRGPGQTQYF.

The chain couples TRBV6-6 to TRBJ2-5, with 8 positions matching TRBD2. The CDR3 runs 15 residues. The V gene end was trimmed by 5 bases and the J gene end by 2 bases; junction bases not matched to a gene: 7. CDR1 MNHNY and CDR2 SVGAGI come from the germline V gene (reference sequence). The CDR3 coding sequence is TGTGCCAGCAGTCGCTTAATAGCGGGACAAGAGACCCAGTACTTC. Amino acids: CASSRLIAGQETQYF.

The sample holds one count of this clone. Here the CDR3 reads CASSLVGGPEAFF. CDR3 in DNA: TGTGCCAGCAGCTTAGTAGGGGGTCCTGAAGCTTTCTTT. The chain is built from TRBV7-8 and TRBJ1-1, with D perhaps matching TRBD1 (6 bases). The CDR3 sequence is 13 residues long. Germline-derived CDR1 and CDR2 are SGHVS and FQNEAQ. V was pared by 1 base and J by 6 bases, with 9 bases between.

This clone has only a few counts. This rearrangement joins TRBV7-9 to TRBJ2-7; D is ambiguous. CDR1 and CDR2 from the germline V gene are SEHNR and FQNEAQ (reference sequence). The CDR3 consists of 15 residues. The V gene lost 1 base and the J gene lost 4 bases, with 14 bases spanning the gap. CDR3 bases: TGTGCCAGCAGCTTAGGAGGCAGTGTTGGATACGAGCAGTACTTC. Translating gives CASSLGGSVGYEQYF.

The chain is built from TRBV6-1 and TRBJ2-4; weak D call: TRBD2 (5 bases). The germline CDR1 and CDR2 sequences are MNHNS and SASEGT. CDR3 length: 18 amino acids. V lost 3 bases, J lost 0 bases, and 18 bases lay in between. The DNA for the CDR3 is TGTGCCAGCAGTGACGGACTTCTCACGGGGATAGCCAAAAACATTCAGTACTTC. Translation gives CASSDGLLTGIAKNIQYF.

The V call is TRBV28, the J call TRBJ1-5; D unclear. The V end was cut by 2 bases, the J end by 4 bases, with 9 bases between. The CDR3 extends over 14 amino acids. Looked up from germline, CDR1 is MDHEN and CDR2 is SYDVKM. In nucleotides, the CDR3 is TGTGCCAGCAGTTTAGAATTAGAGAATCAGCCCCAGCATTTT. Its translation is CASSLELENQPQHF. Complete variable domain (other parts from reference TRBV28 and TRBJ1-5): DVKVTQSSRYLVKRTGEKVFLECVQDMDHENMFWYRQDPGLGLRLIYFSYDVKMKEKGDIPEGYSVSREKKERFSLILESASTNQTSMYLCASSLELENQPQHFGDGTRLSIL.

The chain links TRBV7-3 to TRBJ2-2; 9 bases map to TRBD2. Germline CDR1 reads SGHTA; CDR2 reads FQGTGA. Trimming at V came to 0 bases and at J to 6 bases, leaving 2 bases not matched to a gene. This CDR3 has 15 amino acids. Written as DNA, the CDR3 is TGTGCCAGCAGCTTAACGGGCGGGAGGGCCGGGGAGCTGTTTTTT. Translated: CASSLTGGRAGELFF.

The V and J genes are TRBV28 and TRBJ1-5, with D perhaps TRBD1 (6 bases). CDR3 length: 17 residues. Trimming removed 7 bases at V and 0 bases at J, with 19 bases between. Germline V CDR1 and CDR2: MDHEN, SYDVKM. CDR3 loop: CASIPGGGGGSNQPQHF. Written as DNA, the CDR3 is TGTGCCAGCATCCCGGGGGGTGGAGGGGGTAGCAATCAGCCCCAGCATTTT.

J is TRBJ2-4 and V is TRBV30; maybe TRBD1 (8 bases). V gave up 3 bases and J gave up 5 bases, with 14 bases separating them. CDR3 length equals 14 residues. CDR1 and CDR2 from the germline V gene are GTSNPN and SVGIG (reference sequence). CDR3 residues: CAWRDREGENIQYF. CDR3 coding DNA: TGTGCCTGGAGGGACAGGGAGGGAGAAAACATTCAGTACTTC.

This chain uses TRBV19 with TRBJ2-1; 8 positions match TRBD2. CDR1 is LNHDA, CDR2 SQIVND, per germline (reference sequence). V lost 4 bases to trimming and J lost 12 bases; unmatched junction nucleotides: 8. This CDR3 spans 13 amino acids. CDR3 DNA: TGTGCCAGTAGTAATCAAGCGGGAGTGGGGCAGTTCTTC. It codes for CASSNQAGVGQFF.

The rearrangement links TRBV5-4 to TRBJ1-2; 9 bases fit TRBD1. Germline V lookup: CDR1 SGHNT, CDR2 YYREEE (reference sequence). CDR3 length equals 15 residues. Germline trimming cut 2 bases from V and 7 bases from J; bases unmatched to any gene: 9. The CDR3 DNA sequence: TGTGCCAGCAGCTTCGACAGGGGGTTTTACGGTGGCTACACCTTC. It yields the protein CASSFDRGFYGGYTF.

This chain connects TRBV4-1 to TRBJ2-7, with D perhaps matching TRBD2 (6 bases). The CDR3 is 14 residues long. V lost 5 bases, J lost 7 bases, and 18 bases lay in between. Germline CDR1 reads MGHRA; CDR2 reads YSYEKL. The CDR3 coding sequence is TGCGCCAGCAGCGCCCCGACTAGTACTGGTGAGCAGTACTTC. Its translation: CASSAPTSTGEQYF.

V and J are TRBV28 and TRBJ2-7; tentative D call: TRBD1 (6 bases). The CDR3 is 17 residues long. The V gene's germline CDR1 is MDHEN and CDR2 SYDVKM. The V end lost 0 bases, the J end lost 6 bases, and 21 bases lay between the germline ends. CDR3 loop: CASSLWPKFTGTGEQYF. As DNA, the CDR3 is TGTGCCAGCAGTTTATGGCCGAAGTTTACAGGGACCGGCGAGCAGTACTTC. The variable domain in full, completed from reference TRBV28 and TRBJ2-7, reads DVKVTQSSRYLVKRTGEKVFLECVQDMDHENMFWYRQDPGLGLRLIYFSYDVKMKEKGDIPEGYSVSREKKERFSLILESASTNQTSMYLCASSLWPKFTGTGEQYFGPGTRLTVT.

The chain uses TRBV27 and TRBJ2-7, with unresolved D. Germline values: CDR1 MNHEY, CDR2 SMNVEV (reference sequence). Deletions cut 2 bases from V and 2 bases from J, with 7 bases between. The CDR3 totals 13 residues. The CDR3, as DNA: TGTGCCAGCAGTTTAAGTGCGGCCTACGAGCAGTACTTC. Translation gives CASSLSAAYEQYF.

The chain recombines TRBV11-2 with TRBJ2-2; 9 bases agree with TRBD1. Germline V gives CDR1 SGHAT, CDR2 FQNNGV. Trimming took 4 bases from V and 7 from J; bases not matched to a gene: 7. This CDR3 is 15 amino acids long. As DNA, the CDR3 is TGTGCCAGCAGCTGGGGACAGGGCTCCAGCGGGGAGCTGTTTTTT. Translation gives CASSWGQGSSGELFF.

The J gene is TRBJ1-1, the V gene TRBV5-1, with D possibly TRBD1 on 6 matching bases. This CDR3 contains 15 residues. The ends were cut back, 0 bases at V and 5 bases at J, with 14 bases in the middle. The germline V gene has CDR1 SGHRS and CDR2 YFSETQ. The CDR3 region is CASSLADRVGTEAFF. CDR3 sequence (DNA): TGCGCCAGCAGCTTGGCGGACAGAGTAGGAACTGAAGCTTTCTTT.

This chain links TRBV7-2 with TRBJ1-5; D might be TRBD1 (5 bases). The CDR3 runs 15 residues. The V end was cut by 1 base, the J end by 2 bases, with 9 bases between. The germline V gene has CDR1 SGHTA and CDR2 FQGNSA. CDR3 sequence: CASSLVGGRNQPQHF. CDR3 in DNA: TGTGCCAGCAGCTTAGTGGGGGGACGCAATCAGCCCCAGCATTTT.

The chain combines TRBV7-3 with TRBJ2-6; D remains unclear. In germline, CDR1 is SGHTA, CDR2 FQGTGA. Trimming removed 5 bases at V and 0 bases at J, with 8 bases between. The CDR3 runs 15 residues. In nucleotides, the CDR3 is TGTGCCAGCAGCGCCGAGATCTCTGGGGCCAACGTCCTGACTTTC. The encoded protein is CASSAEISGANVLTF.

This clone appeared once. The chain recombines TRBV7-6 with TRBJ2-2, with 9 bases aligning to TRBD2. J lost 3 bases, V lost 3 bases, and 2 bases had no gene match. The CDR3 loop spans 15 amino acids. The germline V gene encodes CDR1 SGHVS and CDR2 FNYEAQ. The CDR3 coding sequence is TGTGCCAGCAGCTTCCGACTAGCGGACACCGGGGAGCTGTTTTTT. It yields the protein CASSFRLADTGELFF.

This chain joins TRBV11-3 and TRBJ2-3; 12 positions agree with TRBD2. The CDR3 is made up of 17 amino acids. The V segment lost 0 bases and the J segment 3 bases; nucleotides outside the gene matches: 4. Germline V gives CDR1 SGHNT, CDR2 YENEEA. The CDR3 nucleotides are TGTGCCAGCAGCTTAGATATGACTAGCGGGAGAACAGATACGCAGTATTTT. Its translation: CASSLDMTSGRTDTQYF.